This TCR beta chain is from a study of blood T cell repertoires in COVID-19. About the research overall: Specimens from acute and convalescent COVID-19 originated in the United States, Italy and Spain.

In Cohort 3, a recovered donor had either two negative PCRs, clearance, or symptom resolution. After removal of 1 base from V and 5 bases from J, the junction contained 6 bases not matched to a gene. The CDR3 has 17 amino acids. Germline CDR1 reads LNHNV; CDR2 reads YYDKDF (reference sequence). Remarks on this clone: Other nucleotide sequences from this sample produce the same CDR3.

Assay used: immunoSEQ multiplex PCR; TCRdb lists only in-frame clones, some missing. The sample lists hundreds of thousands of clones; 75% to 90% were seen once. Sequenced material: PBMCs or T cells enriched from blood (not recorded which). This receptor was taken from a middle-aged woman who had recovered from COVID-19. The genes are TRBV15 and TRBJ2-1; the match to TRBD2 covers 12 bases. CDR3 bases: TGTGCCACCAGCAGAGGAAGACTAGCGGGGGCAAACAATGAGCAGTTCTTC. It encodes CATSRGRLAGANNEQFF.